These 14 T cell receptor beta chains came from one sample sequenced in a study of a mutant IDH1 vaccine in newly diagnosed glioma. Here immunoSEQ multiplex PCR was the method, and the copy in TCRdb shows in-frame clones only, minus some. The table has some 87,000 clones, around four fifths seen once. The time point: baseline, week 1 (first vaccination visit). The treatment is: pre-vaccination baseline after standard-of-care therapy. The starting material was PBMCs, obtained from a glioma patient treated with radiotherapy, temozolomide or both. Receptors originate from a man in his forties with glioma.

The chain carries TRBV28 and TRBJ1-5; the match to TRBD1 covers 10 bases. Trimming at V came to 6 bases and at J to 9 bases, leaving 8 bases not matched to a gene. Germline assignment: CDR1 MDHEN and CDR2 SYDVKM. The CDR3 consists of 14 residues. CDR3 coding DNA: TGTGCCAGCAGCCTGGACAGGGGGGCTAGGCCCCAGCATTTT. It translates to CASSLDRGARPQHF.

The rearrangement links TRBV15 to TRBJ1-2; D unresolved. This CDR3 has 13 amino acids. CDR1 LNHNV and CDR2 YYDKDF come from the germline V gene (reference sequence). V was pared by 1 base and J by 4 bases, with 7 bases between. CDR3 region: CATSRGSFYGYTF. CDR3 DNA sequence: TGTGCCACCAGCAGAGGATCCTTCTATGGCTACACCTTC.

This chain links TRBV6-1 with TRBJ2-7, with D possibly matching TRBD2 (5 bases). CDR3 length: 15 amino acids. V was trimmed by 6 bases and J by 0 bases, leaving 15 bases between them. Per the germline V gene, CDR1 is MNHNS and CDR2 is SASEGT. The CDR3 nucleotides read TGTGCCAGCAGGGTAGAGCCGGCGGGCTCCTACGAGCAGTACTTC. Protein: CASRVEPAGSYEQYF.

The chain links TRBV28 to TRBJ2-3; D tentatively reads TRBD1 or TRBD2 (5 bases each). Trimming cost V 4 bases and J 1 base, with 12 bases left between them. CDR1 is MDHEN, CDR2 SYDVKM, per germline. This CDR3 spans 15 amino acids. The CDR3, as DNA: TGTGCCAGCAGTTATGCTCGGGGCGGCACAGATACGCAGTATTTT. Its protein product is CASSYARGGTDTQYF.

The chain employs TRBV30 and TRBJ1-3; D is unresolved. V was pared by 2 bases and J by 8 bases, with 13 bases between. The germline V gene encodes CDR1 GTSNPN and CDR2 SVGIG (reference sequence). This CDR3 comprises 13 residues. The DNA of the CDR3 is TGTGCCTGGAGTCCGACCCGGGGTCACACCATATATTTT. It translates to CAWSPTRGHTIYF.

This clone was detected only a few times. The CDR3 is CASRLGQGSTGELFF. CDR3 sequence (DNA): TGTGCCAGCAGGCTGGGACAGGGGAGCACCGGGGAGCTGTTTTTT. The chain links TRBV2 to TRBJ2-2; 10 positions agree with TRBD1. CDR3 length: 15 amino acids. V shed 6 bases, J shed 4 bases, and the junction held 5 bases outside the gene matches. From germline, CDR1 is SNHLY and CDR2 FYNNEI.

The gene calls are TRBV30 and TRBJ1-2; TRBD1 agrees at 7 bases. The CDR3 sequence is 14 residues long. V trimming: 4 bases; J trimming: 6 bases; junction bases outside the gene matches: 11. CDR1 and CDR2 from the germline V gene are GTSNPN and SVGIG (reference sequence). The CDR3 is CAWTEGAFMDGYTF. The CDR3 bases are TGTGCCTGGACTGAGGGGGCATTTATGGATGGCTACACCTTC.

As concerns this clone: Compared with germline, one end of the junction differs, possibly owing to a read error. This chain joins TRBV14 and TRBJ2-7; TRBD1 matches at 10 bases. Germline CDR1 is SGHDN and CDR2 is FVKESK. This CDR3 spans 18 amino acids. CDR3 loop: CASCHDGMPGQGSYEQYF. DNA for the CDR3: TGTGCCAGCTGCCACGATGGGATGCCGGGACAGGGGTCCTACGAGCAGTACTTC.

DNA for the CDR3: TGTGCCAGCAACCGAGGGGATGGGACCCAGTACTTC. This translates into CASNRGDGTQYF. The genes are TRBV6-5 and TRBJ2-5; D may correspond to TRBD1 or TRBD2 (5 bases each). The germline CDR1 and CDR2 sequences are MNHEY and SVGAGI. V dropped 7 bases and J dropped 7 bases, with 13 bases sitting between them. This CDR3 has 12 residues.

This chain connects TRBV28 to TRBJ2-2, with 7 nucleotides matching TRBD2. The CDR3 has 16 residues. Germline V CDR1 and CDR2: MDHEN, SYDVKM. J lost 5 bases, V lost 5 bases, and 11 bases had no gene match. CDR3 coding DNA: TGTGCCAGCAGTCTACGGTCGGGAGGAGTGACCGGGGAGCTGTTTTTT. It is translated as CASSLRSGGVTGELFF.

This chain joins TRBV28 and TRBJ2-7; a possible D gene is TRBD1 (6 bases). Trimming left V 5 bases short and J 2 bases short, with 16 bases between. Germline loops: CDR1 MDHEN, CDR2 SYDVKM. CDR3 length: 15 residues. CDR3 nucleotide sequence: TGTGCCAGCAGTGGGGGACGGACAGCGACCTACGAGCAGTACTTC. Encoded protein: CASSGGRTATYEQYF.

This clone was seen a handful of times. The chain has TRBV6-5 and TRBJ1-5; 7 nucleotides match TRBD1. Losses at the gene ends were 5 bases for V and 3 bases for J; bases not matched to a gene: 1. Germline loops: CDR1 MNHEY, CDR2 SVGAGI. The CDR3 contains 13 residues. Here the CDR3 reads CASSDRVNQPQHF. For the CDR3, the DNA is TGTGCCAGCAGTGACAGGGTCAATCAGCCCCAGCATTTT.

The genes are TRBV4-3 and TRBJ2-5; D is unclear. CDR1 and CDR2 from the germline V gene are LGHNA and YSLEER. The CDR3 runs 15 residues. The V end lost 1 base, the J end lost 1 base, and 10 bases lay between the germline ends. The CDR3 protein is CASSQVWKLQETQYF. The CDR3 DNA follows: TGCGCCAGCAGCCAAGTATGGAAGCTCCAAGAGACCCAGTACTTC.

The chain uses TRBV27 and TRBJ1-6, with a tentative D call TRBD1 (5 bases). The V gene's germline CDR1 is MNHEY and CDR2 SMNVEV (reference sequence). This CDR3 is 14 amino acids long. Trimming removed 2 bases from V and 11 bases from J, with 13 bases in between. The CDR3 is CASSLQRGVAPLHF. The CDR3 region has the DNA TGTGCCAGCAGTTTACAAAGGGGAGTGGCACCCCTCCACTTT.